This is a list of T cell receptor beta chains from one sample in a study of T cells after yellow fever vaccination. Each CDR3 protein gets one entry after TCRdb re-called the 5' RACE reads with MiXCR. The repertoire has 150,000 or so distinct CDR3 sequences, just over 6.5% of them found once; the top ten carry approximately 0.61%. The sample consisted of CD4+ T cells sorted from PBMCs, taken 10 days after the yellow fever booster vaccination. The source is a man between 25 and 39 years old who received the YFV17D yellow fever vaccine. Each CDR3 is given with its conserved first and last residue. D genes are given only for firm matches. Only some rows state a clone size, as once, few, many or a class for expanded clones.

d_gene: TRBD1
v_gene: TRBV5-1
len: 17
abundance: many
j_gene: TRBJ2-7
CDR3nt: TGCGCCAGCAGCGTGTTCCCGGCGACAGGGGGAAACTACGAGCAGTACTTC
CDR3aa: CASSVFPATGGNYEQYF

d_gene: -
v_gene: TRBV28
len: 13
abundance: many
j_gene: TRBJ2-5
CDR3nt: TGTGCCAGCAGTTGGACAGTACAAGAGACCCAGTACTTC
CDR3aa: CASSWTVQETQYF

d_gene: -
v_gene: TRBV5-4
len: 14
abundance: few
j_gene: TRBJ2-2
CDR3nt: TGTGCCAGCAGCCCGGCGACAGGAACCGGGGAGCTGTTTTTT
CDR3aa: CASSPATGTGELFF

d_gene: -
v_gene: TRBV12-3/TRBV12-4
len: 11
abundance: many
j_gene: TRBJ2-1
CDR3nt: TGTGCCAGCTCCTGGAACAGTGAGCAGTTCTTC
CDR3aa: CASSWNSEQFF

d_gene: TRBD2
v_gene: TRBV20-1
len: 15
abundance: many
j_gene: TRBJ2-2
CDR3nt: TGCAGTGCTAGAGATGCGGGGGGCAACACCGGGGAGCTGTTTTTT
CDR3aa: CSARDAGGNTGELFF

d_gene: -
v_gene: TRBV20-1
len: 15
abundance: -
j_gene: TRBJ2-5
CDR3nt: TGCAGTGCTAGAGATTCCAGGACCACGGGAGAGACCCAGTACTTC
CDR3aa: CSARDSRTTGETQYF

d_gene: -
v_gene: TRBV19
len: 14
abundance: many
j_gene: TRBJ2-2
CDR3nt: TGTGCCAGTAGTCCCGGTCTAAGGAGCGGGGAGCTGTTTTTT
CDR3aa: CASSPGLRSGELFF

d_gene: TRBD1
v_gene: TRBV19
len: 14
abundance: few
j_gene: TRBJ2-7
CDR3nt: TGTGCCAGTACAACGGGGACAGGGATCTACGAGCAGTACTTC
CDR3aa: CASTTGTGIYEQYF

d_gene: -
v_gene: TRBV7-3
len: 15
abundance: many
j_gene: TRBJ2-1
CDR3nt: TGTGCCAGCAGCCCCCGATCCACCTCCTACAATGAGCAGTTCTTC
CDR3aa: CASSPRSTSYNEQFF

d_gene: TRBD1
v_gene: TRBV19
len: 16
abundance: few
j_gene: TRBJ1-5
CDR3nt: TGTGCCAGTGGCCGGGACAGGGTGTGGGGCAATCAGCCCCAGCATTTT
CDR3aa: CASGRDRVWGNQPQHF

d_gene: TRBD1
v_gene: TRBV6-2/TRBV6-3
len: 16
abundance: few
j_gene: TRBJ1-1
CDR3nt: TGTGCCAGCAGACCCCACCCGGGACAGGTGAACACTGAAGCTTTCTTT
CDR3aa: CASRPHPGQVNTEAFF

d_gene: -
v_gene: TRBV12-3/TRBV12-4
len: 14
abundance: many
j_gene: TRBJ2-3
CDR3nt: TGTGCCAGCAACAGGGAGTCGAGGGCAGATACGCAGTATTTT
CDR3aa: CASNRESRADTQYF

d_gene: TRBD2
v_gene: TRBV11-2
len: 15
abundance: many
j_gene: TRBJ2-1
CDR3nt: TGTGCCAGCAGCTCGACTAGCGGGGGGCACAATGAGCAGTTCTTC
CDR3aa: CASSSTSGGHNEQFF

d_gene: -
v_gene: TRBV5-6
len: 13
abundance: many
j_gene: TRBJ1-1
CDR3nt: TGTGCCAGCAGCTTTAAGATGAACACTGAAGCTTTCTTT
CDR3aa: CASSFKMNTEAFF

d_gene: -
v_gene: TRBV4-3
len: 15
abundance: -
j_gene: TRBJ2-7
CDR3nt: TGCGCCAGCAGCCAAGGTCCTAGCATGGGCCACGAGCAGTACTTC
CDR3aa: CASSQGPSMGHEQYF

d_gene: TRBD2
v_gene: TRBV7-2
len: 16
abundance: many
j_gene: TRBJ2-7
CDR3nt: TGTGCCAGCAGCTTAGTGGCTAGCGGGAGGGCCTACGAGCAGTACTTC
CDR3aa: CASSLVASGRAYEQYF